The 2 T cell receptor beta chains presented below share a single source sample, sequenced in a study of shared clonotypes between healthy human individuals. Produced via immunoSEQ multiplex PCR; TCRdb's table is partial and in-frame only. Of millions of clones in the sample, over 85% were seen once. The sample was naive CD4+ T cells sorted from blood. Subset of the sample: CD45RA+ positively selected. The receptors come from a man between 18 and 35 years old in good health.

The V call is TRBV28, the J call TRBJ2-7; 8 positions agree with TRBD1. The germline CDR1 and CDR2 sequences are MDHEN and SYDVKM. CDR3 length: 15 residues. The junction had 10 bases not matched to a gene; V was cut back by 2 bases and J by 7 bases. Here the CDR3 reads CASSLNGGQGVEQYF. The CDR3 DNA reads TGTGCCAGCAGTTTAAATGGAGGACAGGGAGTTGAGCAGTACTTC. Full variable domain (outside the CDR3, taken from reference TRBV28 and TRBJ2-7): DVKVTQSSRYLVKRTGEKVFLECVQDMDHENMFWYRQDPGLGLRLIYFSYDVKMKEKGDIPEGYSVSREKKERFSLILESASTNQTSMYLCASSLNGGQGVEQYFGPGTRLTVT.

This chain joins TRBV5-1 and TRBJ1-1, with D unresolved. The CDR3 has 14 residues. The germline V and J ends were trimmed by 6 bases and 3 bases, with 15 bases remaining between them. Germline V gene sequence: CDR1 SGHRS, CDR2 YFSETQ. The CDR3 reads CASTEQRPDTEAFF. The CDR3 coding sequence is TGCGCCAGCACCGAACAGCGCCCCGACACTGAAGCTTTCTTT.